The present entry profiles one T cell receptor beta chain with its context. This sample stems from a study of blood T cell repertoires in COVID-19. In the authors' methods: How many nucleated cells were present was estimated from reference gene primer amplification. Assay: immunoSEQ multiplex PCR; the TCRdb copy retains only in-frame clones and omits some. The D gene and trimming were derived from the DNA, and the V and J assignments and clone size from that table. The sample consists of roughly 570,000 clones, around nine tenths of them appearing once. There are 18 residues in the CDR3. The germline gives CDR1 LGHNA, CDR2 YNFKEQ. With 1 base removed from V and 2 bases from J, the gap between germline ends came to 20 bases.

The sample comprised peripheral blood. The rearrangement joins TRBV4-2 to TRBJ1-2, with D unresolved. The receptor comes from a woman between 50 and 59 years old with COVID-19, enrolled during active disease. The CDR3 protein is CASSQAVVRQAGNYGYTF. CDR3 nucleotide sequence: TGTGCCAGCAGCCAAGCAGTCGTACGTCAAGCGGGCAACTATGGCTACACCTTC.